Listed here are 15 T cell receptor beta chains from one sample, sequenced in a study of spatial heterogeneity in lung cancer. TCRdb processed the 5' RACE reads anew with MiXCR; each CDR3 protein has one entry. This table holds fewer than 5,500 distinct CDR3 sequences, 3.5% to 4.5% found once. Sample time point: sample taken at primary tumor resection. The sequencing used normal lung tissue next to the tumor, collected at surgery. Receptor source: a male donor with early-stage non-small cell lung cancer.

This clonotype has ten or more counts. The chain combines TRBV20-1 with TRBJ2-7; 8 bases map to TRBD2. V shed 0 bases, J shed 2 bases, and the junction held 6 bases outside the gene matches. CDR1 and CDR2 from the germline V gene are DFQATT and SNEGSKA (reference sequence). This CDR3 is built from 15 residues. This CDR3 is CSARDQLAGTYEQYF. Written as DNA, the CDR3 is TGCAGTGCTAGAGATCAATTAGCGGGGACCTACGAGCAGTACTTC.

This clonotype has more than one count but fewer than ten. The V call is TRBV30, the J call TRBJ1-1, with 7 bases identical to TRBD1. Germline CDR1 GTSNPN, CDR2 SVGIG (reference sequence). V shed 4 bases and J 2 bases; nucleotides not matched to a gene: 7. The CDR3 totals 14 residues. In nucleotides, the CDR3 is TGTGCCTGGAACCTGGGACAGCTAAACACTGAAGCTTTCTTT. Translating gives CAWNLGQLNTEAFF. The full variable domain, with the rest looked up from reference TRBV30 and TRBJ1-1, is SQTIHQWPATLVQPVGSPLSLECTVEGTSNPNLYWYRQAAGRGLQLLFYSVGIGQISSEVPQNLSASRPQDRQFILSSKKLLLSDSGFYLCAWNLGQLNTEAFFGQGTRLTVV.

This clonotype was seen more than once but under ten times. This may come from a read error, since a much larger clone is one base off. The DNA of the CDR3 is TGTGCCAGCAGCGTAGTAGGTAGGAACACTGAAGCTTTCTTT. Amino acids: CASSVVGRNTEAFF. This chain links TRBV9 with TRBJ1-1; the D is unclear. In germline, CDR1 is SGDLS, CDR2 YYNGEE. The CDR3 extends over 14 amino acids. V dropped 0 bases and J dropped 1 base, with 7 bases sitting between them.

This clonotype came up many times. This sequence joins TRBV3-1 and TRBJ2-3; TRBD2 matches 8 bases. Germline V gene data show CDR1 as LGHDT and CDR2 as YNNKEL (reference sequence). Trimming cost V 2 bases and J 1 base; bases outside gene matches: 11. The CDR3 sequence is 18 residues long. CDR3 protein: CASSQFSGVLRGTDTQYF. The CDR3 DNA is TGTGCCAGCAGCCAATTTAGCGGGGTCCTTAGGGGCACAGATACGCAGTATTTT.

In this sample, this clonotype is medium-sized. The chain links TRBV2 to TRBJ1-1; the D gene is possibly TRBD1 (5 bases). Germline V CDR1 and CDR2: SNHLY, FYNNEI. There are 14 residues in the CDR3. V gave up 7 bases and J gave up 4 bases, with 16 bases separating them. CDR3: CASNLQGGGTEAFF. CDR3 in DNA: TGTGCCAGCAACCTCCAGGGCGGAGGCACTGAAGCTTTCTTT.

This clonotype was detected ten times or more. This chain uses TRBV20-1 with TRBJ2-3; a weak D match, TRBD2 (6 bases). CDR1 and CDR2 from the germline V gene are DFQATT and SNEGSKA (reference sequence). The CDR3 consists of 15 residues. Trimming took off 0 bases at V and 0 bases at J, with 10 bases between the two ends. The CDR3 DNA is TGCAGTGCTAGAGATTTCGGGACTAGCACAGATACGCAGTATTTT. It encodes CSARDFGTSTDTQYF.

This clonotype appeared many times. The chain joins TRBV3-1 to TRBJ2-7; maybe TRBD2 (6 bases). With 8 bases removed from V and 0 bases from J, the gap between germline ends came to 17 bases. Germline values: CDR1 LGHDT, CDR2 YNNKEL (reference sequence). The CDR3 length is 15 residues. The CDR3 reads CASSNLASSSYEQYF. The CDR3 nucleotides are TGTGCCAGCTCCAATCTAGCGTCGAGCTCCTACGAGCAGTACTTC.

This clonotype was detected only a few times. The CDR3 loop reads CASSLRGSGQRRQFF. CDR3 bases: TGTGCCAGCAGTTTAAGGGGTAGCGGGCAACGACGGCAGTTCTTC. J is TRBJ2-1 and V is TRBV12-3 or TRBV12-4; 7 bases align to TRBD2. The J segment lost 12 bases and the V segment lost 2 bases, leaving 13 bases of the junction unmatched. The CDR3 length is 15 residues.

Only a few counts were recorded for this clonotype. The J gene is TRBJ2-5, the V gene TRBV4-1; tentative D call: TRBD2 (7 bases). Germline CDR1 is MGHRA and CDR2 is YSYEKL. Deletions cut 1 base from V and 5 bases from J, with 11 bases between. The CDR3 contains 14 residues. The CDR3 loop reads CASSQVQGGETQYF. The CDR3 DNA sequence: TGCGCCAGCAGCCAAGTACAGGGAGGGGAGACCCAGTACTTC.

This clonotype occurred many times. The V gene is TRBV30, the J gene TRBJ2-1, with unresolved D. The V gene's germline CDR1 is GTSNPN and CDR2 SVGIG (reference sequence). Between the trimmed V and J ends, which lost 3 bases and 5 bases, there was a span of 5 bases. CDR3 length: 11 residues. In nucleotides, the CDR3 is TGTGCCTGGAGGGAAGACAATGAGCAGTTCTTC. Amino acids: CAWREDNEQFF.

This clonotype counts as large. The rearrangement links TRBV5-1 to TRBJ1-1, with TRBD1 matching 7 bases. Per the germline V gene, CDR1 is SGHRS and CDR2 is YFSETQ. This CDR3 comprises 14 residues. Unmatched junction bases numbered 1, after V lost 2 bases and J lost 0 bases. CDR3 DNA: TGCGCCAGCAGCTTCAGGGGGATGAACACTGAAGCTTTCTTT. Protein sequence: CASSFRGMNTEAFF.

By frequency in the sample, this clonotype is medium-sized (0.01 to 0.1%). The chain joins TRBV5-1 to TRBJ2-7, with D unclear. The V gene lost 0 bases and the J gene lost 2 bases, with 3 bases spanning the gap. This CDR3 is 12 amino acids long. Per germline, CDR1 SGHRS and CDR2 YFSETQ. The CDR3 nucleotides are TGCGCCAGCAGCTTGGGTACCTACGAGCAGTACTTC. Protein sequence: CASSLGTYEQYF.

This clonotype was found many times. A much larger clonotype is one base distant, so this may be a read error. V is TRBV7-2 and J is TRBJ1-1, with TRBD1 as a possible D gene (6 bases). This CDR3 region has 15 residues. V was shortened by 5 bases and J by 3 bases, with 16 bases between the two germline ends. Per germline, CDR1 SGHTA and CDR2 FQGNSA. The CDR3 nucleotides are TGTGCCAGCAGCCCCCAGGGGACGTGGTACACTGAAGCTTTCTTT. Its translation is CASSPQGTWYTEAFF.

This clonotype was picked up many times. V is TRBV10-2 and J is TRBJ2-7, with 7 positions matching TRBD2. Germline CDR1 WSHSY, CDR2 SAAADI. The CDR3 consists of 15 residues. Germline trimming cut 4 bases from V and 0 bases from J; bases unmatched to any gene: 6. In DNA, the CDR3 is TGCGCCAGCAGTGTGAGAGCGGGGAGCTCCTACGAGCAGTACTTC. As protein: CASSVRAGSSYEQYF.

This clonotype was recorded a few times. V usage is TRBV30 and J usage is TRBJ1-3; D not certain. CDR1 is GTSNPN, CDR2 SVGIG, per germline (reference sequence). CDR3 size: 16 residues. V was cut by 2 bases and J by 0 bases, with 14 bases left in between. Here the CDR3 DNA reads TGTGCCTGGAGTCGTAGGACGGCGGGCTCTGGAAACACCATATATTTT. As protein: CAWSRRTAGSGNTIYF.